These T cell receptor beta chains were read from a single sample in a study of cytomegalovirus exposure and HLA in healthy donors. The assay was immunoSEQ multiplex PCR, and TCRdb's table has in-frame clones only and misses some. The sample shows fewer than 250,000 clones, around 80% of them seen only once. Sequencing was carried out using PBMCs. The source of these receptors is a man aged 35-49 years in good health and CMV-seropositive. Both conserved end residues are part of each CDR3. A D gene is named only where the DNA matches it firmly. Size tells how often a clone was seen (once, few, many) or the class of an expanded clone, and some rows leave it out.

clone_size d_call j_call v_call cdr3_aa cdr3_nt
few TRBD1 TRBJ1-2 TRBV29-1 CSVGDRALYYGYTF TGCAGCGTCGGGGACAGGGCGCTCTACTATGGCTACACCTTC
few TRBD1 TRBJ1-1 TRBV6-6 CASRDRGMNTEAFF TGTGCCAGCCGGGACAGGGGGATGAACACTGAAGCTTTCTTT
NA TRBD1 TRBJ1-2 TRBV18 CASSTLGQGGAYTF TGTGCCAGCTCAACCCTAGGACAGGGAGGTGCCTACACCTTC
NA TRBD2 TRBJ2-1 TRBV11-3 CASSSATSVDYNEQFF TGTGCCAGCAGCTCAGCGACTAGCGTAGACTACAATGAGCAGTTCTTC
NA TRBD1 TRBJ2-5 TRBV7-7 CASSEWTGIRETQYF TGTGCTAGCAGCGAGTGGACAGGGATAAGGGAGACCCAGTACTTC
NA TRBD2 TRBJ2-1 TRBV5-1 CASSLRARTSGSNEQFF TGCGCCAGCAGCTTGCGTGCTCGGACTAGCGGGAGTAATGAGCAGTTCTTC
few TRBD1 TRBJ1-1 TRBV6-5 CASRPTGTRGAFF TGTGCCAGCAGGCCGACAGGGACTCGAGGAGCTTTCTTT
NA NA TRBJ2-7 TRBV9 CASSVGQGQNEQYF TGTGCCAGCAGCGTAGGGCAGGGGCAAAACGAGCAGTACTTC
NA TRBD1 TRBJ1-4 TRBV4-1 CASSPSGTGGEKLFF TGCGCCAGCAGCCCTTCCGGGACAGGGGGTGAAAAACTGTTTTTT
NA TRBD2 TRBJ2-3 TRBV5-1 CASSLATSGRTDTQYF TGCGCCAGCAGCTTGGCGACTAGCGGGAGGACAGATACGCAGTATTTT
NA TRBD1 TRBJ1-1 TRBV18 CASSPDRENTEAFF TGTGCCAGCTCACCAGACAGGGAGAACACTGAAGCTTTCTTT
NA TRBD2 TRBJ2-1 TRBV7-9 CASPGTLAGAQEQFF TGTGCCAGCCCGGGAACGCTAGCGGGAGCACAGGAGCAGTTCTTC
NA TRBD2 TRBJ2-1 TRBV6-6 CASSYSDGRGLNEQFF TGTGCCAGCAGTTACTCGGACGGGAGGGGGTTAAATGAGCAGTTCTTC
NA TRBD2 TRBJ2-3 TRBV9 CASSPQTVQRGKSTDTQYF TGTGCCAGCAGCCCTCAGACGGTCCAGCGGGGTAAGAGCACAGATACGCAGTATTTT
NA TRBD1 TRBJ2-7 TRBV7-9 CASRPGQGRPEQYF TGTGCCAGCAGACCCGGACAGGGGCGACCCGAGCAGTACTTC
NA NA TRBJ2-7 TRBV7-9 CASSRTLAEQYF TGTGCCAGCAGCCGCACTCTAGCGGAGCAGTACTTC
NA TRBD2 TRBJ2-1 TRBV11-2 CASSRLTSGSPYNEQFF TGTGCCAGCAGCCGACTGACTAGCGGTAGCCCCTACAATGAGCAGTTCTTC
NA TRBD1 TRBJ1-5 TRBV5-1 CASSLEGGARQPQHF TGCGCCAGCAGCTTGGAAGGGGGCGCCCGGCAGCCCCAGCATTTT
NA TRBD1 TRBJ1-5 TRBV18 CASSPAGTGIHSNQPQHF TGTGCCAGCTCACCTGCCGGGACAGGGATACATAGCAATCAGCCCCAGCATTTT
NA TRBD1 TRBJ2-1 TRBV9 CASSVGRDRGYNEQFF TGTGCCAGCAGCGTAGGGAGGGACAGGGGCTACAATGAGCAGTTCTTC
NA TRBD1 TRBJ1-2 TRBV10-2 CASRAGTGANYGYTF TGCGCCAGCAGGGCCGGGACAGGGGCCAACTATGGCTACACCTTC
once TRBD2 TRBJ2-3 TRBV5-1 CASSYLAGSTDTQYF TGCGCCAGCAGCTACTTAGCGGGATCCACAGATACGCAGTATTTT
NA NA TRBJ1-3 TRBV14 CASSQDLSGNTIYF TGTGCCAGCAGCCAAGACCTCTCTGGAAACACCATATATTTT
NA TRBD1 TRBJ1-5 TRBV29-1 CSVMVEGASNQPQHF TGCAGCGTAATGGTCGAGGGGGCTAGCAATCAGCCCCAGCATTTT
few TRBD1 TRBJ1-2 TRBV7-9 CASSLAGTAERGYTF TGTGCCAGCAGCTTAGCCGGGACAGCCGAACGGGGCTACACCTTC
NA TRBD1 TRBJ1-5 TRBV25-1 CASSESHRGEPQHF TGTGCCAGCAGTGAATCGCACAGGGGAGAGCCCCAGCATTTT
NA TRBD2 TRBJ2-1 TRBV6-1 CASSGLAGDYNEQFF TGTGCCAGCAGTGGACTAGCGGGAGACTACAATGAGCAGTTCTTC
NA NA TRBJ1-1 TRBV11-3 CASSSLVKIRDTEAFF TGTGCCAGCAGCTCCCTCGTAAAAATCCGCGACACTGAAGCTTTCTTT
NA TRBD1 TRBJ1-1 TRBV13 CASSLNWPPGGANTEAFF TGTGCCAGCAGCTTAAACTGGCCACCAGGGGGCGCGAACACTGAAGCTTTCTTT
NA TRBD1 TRBJ1-1 TRBV28 CASRDTGANTEAFF TGTGCCAGCAGGGATACAGGGGCCAACACTGAAGCTTTCTTT
few TRBD2 TRBJ2-1 TRBV5-6 CASSYNLAVREFF TGTGCCAGCAGCTACAACCTAGCGGTCCGGGAGTTCTTC
NA TRBD1 TRBJ1-5 TRBV6-6 CASSRDSTYQPQHF TGTGCCAGCAGTCGGGACAGCACCTATCAGCCCCAGCATTTT
few NA TRBJ1-5 TRBV4-1 CASSQDRNSNQPQHF TGCGCCAGCAGCCAAGATAGAAATAGCAATCAGCCCCAGCATTTT
once NA TRBJ2-5 TRBV5-1 CASSLGGEETQYF TGCGCCAGCAGCTTGGGGGGCGAGGAGACCCAGTACTTC
NA TRBD1 TRBJ2-3 TRBV29-1 CSALPQGVDTQYF TGCAGCGCCCTCCCGCAGGGGGTTGATACGCAGTATTTT
NA TRBD2 TRBJ2-3 TRBV4-2 CASRLAGVSDTQYF TGTGCCAGCAGGCTAGCGGGAGTGTCAGATACGCAGTATTTT
NA NA TRBJ2-1 TRBV10-2 CASSEEGSYNEQFF TGCGCCAGCAGTGAAGAGGGATCCTACAATGAGCAGTTCTTC
NA NA TRBJ2-2 TRBV5-1 CASSLLRDTGELFF TGCGCCAGCAGCTTGCTCCGGGACACCGGGGAGCTGTTTTTT
NA NA TRBJ1-3 TRBV11-2 CASSVGQNSGNTIYF TGTGCCAGCAGTGTTGGACAAAACTCTGGAAACACCATATATTTT
NA TRBD2 TRBJ2-5 TRBV27 CASSIGTSGRHQETQYF TGTGCCAGCAGTATTGGGACTAGCGGGAGACATCAAGAGACCCAGTACTTC
NA TRBD2 TRBJ2-1 TRBV19 CASSHNPTSGSYNEQFF TGTGCCAGTAGCCATAACCCGACTAGCGGGTCCTACAATGAGCAGTTCTTC
NA NA TRBJ2-5 TRBV5-1 CASSSLRSETQYF TGCGCCAGCAGCTCCCTACGGTCGGAGACCCAGTACTTC
once NA TRBJ2-1 TRBV7-3 CASSLYGGSYNEQFF TGTGCCAGCAGCCTGTACGGGGGCTCCTACAATGAGCAGTTCTTC
NA TRBD1 TRBJ2-7 TRBV5-6 CASSLDRTGISYEQYF TGTGCCAGCAGCTTGGATAGGACAGGGATTTCCTACGAGCAGTACTTC
NA NA TRBJ2-1 TRBV5-1 CASSLVVGRGVEQFF TGCGCCAGCAGCTTGGTGGTCGGGAGAGGCGTTGAGCAGTTCTTC
few NA TRBJ1-5 TRBV7-9 CASSSGGGASNQPQHF TGTGCCAGCAGCTCCGGGGGGGGCGCGAGCAATCAGCCCCAGCATTTT